This T cell receptor (beta chain) comes out of a study of cytotoxic CD8 clonotypes in ibrutinib-treated CLL. Depth targeted 1 in 200,000 to 1 in 1 million T cells, averaging about 9.2x coverage per clonotype. TCRdb's table, derived via immunoSEQ multiplex PCR, lists solely in-frame clones and lacks some. The data hold around 140,000 clones, with approximately 75% observed a single time. V was pared by 6 bases and J by 3 bases, with 12 bases of the junction left unmatched. This CDR3 contains 17 residues. The germline V gene encodes CDR1 SGDLS and CDR2 YYNGEE. The V call is TRBV9, the J call TRBJ2-2; 9 nucleotides agree with TRBD1. This sample comprised PBMCs, obtained after 12 months of ibrutinib treatment. This TCR was sampled from a human donor with chronic lymphocytic leukemia. This CDR3 reads CASTGAGDREYTGELFF. The CDR3 DNA follows: TGTGCCAGCACCGGGGCTGGGGACAGGGAATACACCGGGGAGCTGTTTTTT.